The clone carrying this T cell receptor beta chain was recorded at least ten times. The antigen is not known. Given a much more abundant clone one base away, this may be a read error. The sample belongs to a study of T cells in Graves' hyperthyroidism and ophthalmopathy. General study points: Most thyroid clonotypes expanded above 0.001 appeared in blood too. The model forecast ophthalmopathy, anticipating it by a median around 6.5 months before onset.

Germline assignment: CDR1 SQVTM and CDR2 ANQGSEA. Between the trimmed V and J ends, which lost 5 bases and 0 bases, there was a span of 13 bases. The CDR3 extends over 14 amino acids. Using RNA transcripts as the source, TCR beta CDR3 regions were amplified. First-round RT-PCR targeting the TCR CDR3 was performed with the HTBI primer set. MiXCR was run by TCRdb on the multiplex PCR reads, yielding one entry per CDR3 protein. The sample holds 550,000 to 600,000 distinct CDR3 sequences, about half seen once. Sequencing was done on a sample of peripheral blood or thyroid tissue (not recorded which). The chain recombines TRBV29-1 with TRBJ1-1; D is ambiguous. The receptor comes from an adult woman with Graves' disease, either hyperthyroidism or ophthalmopathy (not recorded which). The CDR3 spells CSVKGRTMNTEAFF. CDR3 DNA: TGCAGCGTTAAGGGCAGAACTATGAACACTGAAGCTTTCTTT.